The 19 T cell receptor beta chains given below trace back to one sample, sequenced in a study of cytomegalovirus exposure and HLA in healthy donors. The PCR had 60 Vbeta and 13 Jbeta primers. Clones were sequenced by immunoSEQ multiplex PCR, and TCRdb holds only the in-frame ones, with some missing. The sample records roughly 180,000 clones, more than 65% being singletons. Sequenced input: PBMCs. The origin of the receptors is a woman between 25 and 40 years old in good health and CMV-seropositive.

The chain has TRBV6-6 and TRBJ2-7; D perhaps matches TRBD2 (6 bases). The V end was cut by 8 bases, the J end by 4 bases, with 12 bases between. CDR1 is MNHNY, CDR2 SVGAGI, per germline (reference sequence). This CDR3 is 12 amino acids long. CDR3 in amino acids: CASGWGVYEQYF. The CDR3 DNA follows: TGTGCCAGCGGCTGGGGGGTTTACGAGCAGTACTTC.

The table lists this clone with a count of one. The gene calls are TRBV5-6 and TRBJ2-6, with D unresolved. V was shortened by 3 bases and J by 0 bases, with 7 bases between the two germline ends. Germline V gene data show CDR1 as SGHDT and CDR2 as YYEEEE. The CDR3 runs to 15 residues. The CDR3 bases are TGTGCCAGCAGCTCCTATCCCTCTGGGGCCAACGTCCTGACTTTC. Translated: CASSSYPSGANVLTF.

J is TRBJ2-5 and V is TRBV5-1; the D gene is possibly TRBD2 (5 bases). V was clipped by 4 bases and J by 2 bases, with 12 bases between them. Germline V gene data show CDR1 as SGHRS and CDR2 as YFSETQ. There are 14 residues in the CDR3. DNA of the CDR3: TGCGCCAGCAGCCCTACCCGAGGGCAAGAGACCCAGTACTTC. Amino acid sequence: CASSPTRGQETQYF.

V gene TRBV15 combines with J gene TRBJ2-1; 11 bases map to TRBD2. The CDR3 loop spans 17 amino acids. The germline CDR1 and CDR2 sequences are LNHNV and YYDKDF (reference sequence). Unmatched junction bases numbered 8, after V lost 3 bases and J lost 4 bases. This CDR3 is CATSRITSGSPYNEQFF. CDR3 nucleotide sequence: TGTGCCACCAGCAGGATTACTAGCGGGAGCCCTTACAATGAGCAGTTCTTC.

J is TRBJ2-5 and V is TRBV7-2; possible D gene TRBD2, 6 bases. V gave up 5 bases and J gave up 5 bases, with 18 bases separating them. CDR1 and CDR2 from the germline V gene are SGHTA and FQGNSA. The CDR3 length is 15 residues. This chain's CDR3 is CASSRSGGMGETQYF. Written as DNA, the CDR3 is TGTGCCAGCAGCCGTTCAGGCGGGATGGGGGAGACCCAGTACTTC.

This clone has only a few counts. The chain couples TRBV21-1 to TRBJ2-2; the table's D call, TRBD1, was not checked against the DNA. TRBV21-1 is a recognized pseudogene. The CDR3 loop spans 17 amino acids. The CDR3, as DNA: TGTGCCAGCAGCGCACCCCAGGGCCATCTTAACACCGGGGAGCTGTTTTTT. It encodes CASSAPQGHLNTGELFF.

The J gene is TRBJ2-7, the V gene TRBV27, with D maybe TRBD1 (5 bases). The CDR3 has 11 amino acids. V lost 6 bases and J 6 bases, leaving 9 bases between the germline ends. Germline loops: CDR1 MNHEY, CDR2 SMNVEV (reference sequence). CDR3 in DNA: TGTGCCAGCAGCCAGGGATTCGAGCAGTACTTC. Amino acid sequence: CASSQGFEQYF.

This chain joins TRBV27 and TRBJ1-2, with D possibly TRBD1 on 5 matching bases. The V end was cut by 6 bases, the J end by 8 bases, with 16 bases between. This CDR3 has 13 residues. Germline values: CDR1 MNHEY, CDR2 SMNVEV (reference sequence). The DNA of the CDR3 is TGTGCCAGCAGACGACAGAACTCGGTCGGCTACACCTTC. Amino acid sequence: CASRRQNSVGYTF.

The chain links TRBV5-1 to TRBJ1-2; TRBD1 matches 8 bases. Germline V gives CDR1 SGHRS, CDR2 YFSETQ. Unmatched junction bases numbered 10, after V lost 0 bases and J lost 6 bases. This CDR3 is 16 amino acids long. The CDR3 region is CASSLGDRLISDGYTF. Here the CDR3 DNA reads TGCGCCAGCAGCTTGGGGGACAGGCTGATTTCGGATGGCTACACCTTC.

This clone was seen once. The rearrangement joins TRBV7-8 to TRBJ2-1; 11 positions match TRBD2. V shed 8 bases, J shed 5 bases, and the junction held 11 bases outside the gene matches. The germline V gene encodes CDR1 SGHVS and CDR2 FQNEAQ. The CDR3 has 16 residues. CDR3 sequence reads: CASVRTSGSHHNEQFF. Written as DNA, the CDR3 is TGTGCCAGCGTTAGGACTAGCGGGTCCCATCACAATGAGCAGTTCTTC.

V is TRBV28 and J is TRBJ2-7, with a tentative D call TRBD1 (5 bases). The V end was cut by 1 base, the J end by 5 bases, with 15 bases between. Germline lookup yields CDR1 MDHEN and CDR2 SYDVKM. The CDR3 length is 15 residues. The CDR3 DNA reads TGTGCCAGCAGTTTATCGTCCCAGGGTTCGGACGAGCAGTACTTC. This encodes CASSLSSQGSDEQYF.

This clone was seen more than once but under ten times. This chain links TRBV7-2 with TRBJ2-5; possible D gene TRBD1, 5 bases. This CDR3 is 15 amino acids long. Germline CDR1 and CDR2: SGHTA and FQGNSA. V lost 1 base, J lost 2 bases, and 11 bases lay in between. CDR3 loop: CASSLEAGWQETQYF. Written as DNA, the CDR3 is TGTGCCAGCAGCTTAGAGGCAGGGTGGCAAGAGACCCAGTACTTC. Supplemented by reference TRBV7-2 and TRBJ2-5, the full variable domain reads GAGVSQSPSNKVTEKGKDVELRCDPISGHTALYWYRQSLGQGLEFLIYFQGNSAPDKSGLPSDRFSAERTGGSVSTLTIQRTQQEDSAVYLCASSLEAGWQETQYFGPGTRLLVL.

CDR3 DNA: TGTGCCAGCAGCGTCGGGGGGACTGAAGCTTTCTTT. Encoded protein: CASSVGGTEAFF. The V and J genes are TRBV9 and TRBJ1-1, with D perhaps TRBD1 (5 bases). The CDR3 sequence is 12 residues long. Trimming removed 2 bases at V and 5 bases at J, with 7 bases between. Germline CDR1 reads SGDLS; CDR2 reads YYNGEE.

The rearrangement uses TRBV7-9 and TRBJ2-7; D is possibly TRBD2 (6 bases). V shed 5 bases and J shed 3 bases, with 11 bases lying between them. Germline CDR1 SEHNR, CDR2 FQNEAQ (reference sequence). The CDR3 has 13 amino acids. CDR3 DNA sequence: TGTGCCAGCAGCCAGGGTAGCGGCTACGAGCAGTACTTC. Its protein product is CASSQGSGYEQYF. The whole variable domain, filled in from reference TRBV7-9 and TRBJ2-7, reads DTGVSQNPRHKITKRGQNVTFRCDPISEHNRLYWYRQTLGQGPEFLTYFQNEAQLEKSRLLSDRFSAERPKGSFSTLEIQRTEQGDSAMYLCASSQGSGYEQYFGPGTRLTVT.

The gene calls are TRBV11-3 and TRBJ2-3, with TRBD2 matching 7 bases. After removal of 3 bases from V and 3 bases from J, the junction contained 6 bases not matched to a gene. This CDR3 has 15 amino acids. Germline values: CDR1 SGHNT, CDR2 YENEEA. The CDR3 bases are TGTGCCAGCAGCTTCGGCGGGAGTACTACAGATACGCAGTATTTT. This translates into CASSFGGSTTDTQYF.

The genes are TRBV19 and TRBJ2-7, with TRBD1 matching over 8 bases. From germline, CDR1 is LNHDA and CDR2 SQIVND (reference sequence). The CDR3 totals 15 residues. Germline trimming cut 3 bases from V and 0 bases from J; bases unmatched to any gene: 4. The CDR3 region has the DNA TGTGCCAGTAGTATCGGGACAGGAGCCTCCTACGAGCAGTACTTC. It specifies CASSIGTGASYEQYF.

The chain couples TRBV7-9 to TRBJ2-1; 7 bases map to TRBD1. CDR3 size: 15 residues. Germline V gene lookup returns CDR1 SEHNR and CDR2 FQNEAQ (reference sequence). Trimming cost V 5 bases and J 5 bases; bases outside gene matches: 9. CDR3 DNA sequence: TGTGCCAGCAGCGACTTTGGGACAGAGGACAATGAGCAGTTCTTC. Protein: CASSDFGTEDNEQFF.

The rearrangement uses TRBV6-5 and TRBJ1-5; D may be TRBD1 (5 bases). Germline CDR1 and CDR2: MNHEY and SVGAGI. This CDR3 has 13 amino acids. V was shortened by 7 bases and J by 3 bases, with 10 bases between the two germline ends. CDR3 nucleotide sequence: TGTGCCAGCACTCTAGGGGTCAATCAGCCCCAGCATTTT. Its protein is CASTLGVNQPQHF.

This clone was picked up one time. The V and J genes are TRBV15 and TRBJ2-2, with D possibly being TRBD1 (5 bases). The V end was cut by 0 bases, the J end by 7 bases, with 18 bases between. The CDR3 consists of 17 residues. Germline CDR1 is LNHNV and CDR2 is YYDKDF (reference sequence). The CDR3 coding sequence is TGTGCCACCAGCAGAGATCAGGCAAGACAGATCGGCGGGGAGCTGTTTTTT. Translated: CATSRDQARQIGGELFF. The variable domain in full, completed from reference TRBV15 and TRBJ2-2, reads DAMVIQNPRYQVTQFGKPVTLSCSQTLNHNVMYWYQQKSSQAPKLLFHYYDKDFNNEADTPDNFQSRRPNTSFCFLDIRSPGLGDTAMYLCATSRDQARQIGGELFFGEGSRLTVL.